This T cell receptor (beta chain) was sequenced in a study of tissue T cells after allogeneic stem cell transplantation. The study's findings and limits: The patient cohort was small and clinically heterogeneous, with limited sampling depth. Anatomically similar tissues had similar TCR repertoires within each patient.

The assay was immunoSEQ multiplex PCR, and TCRdb's table has in-frame clones only and misses some. The sample lists 5,000 or so clones, over 30% occurring once. V was trimmed by 2 bases and J by 2 bases, leaving 5 bases between them. This CDR3 spans 13 amino acids. Germline V gene lookup returns CDR1 KGHPV and CDR2 FQNQEV (reference sequence). Time point noted: mouse harvest day 14 after allogeneic transplant. Tail vein injection delivered 10^7 T-cell-depleted bone marrow cells and 10^6 splenic CD5+ T cells. Mice had MHC-mismatched B6 into BALB/c GVHD, sampled day 7 or 14. Notes on this clone: The antigen remains unidentified. Gene names and germline match the mouse. Sequencing ends 1 residue short of the CDR3 end; the germline J gene provides the rest.

The sample taken for sequencing was gut tissue. The source of this sequence is a female BALB/c mouse given C57BL/6 T cells with graft-versus-host disease after an allogeneic hematopoietic cell transplant. The chain uses TRBV26 and TRBJ2-5, with D unresolved. Incomplete CDR3 DNA: TGTGCCAGCAGTCTGACATCCCAAGACACCCAGTAC. This gives the protein CASSLTSQDTQY. In full, the CDR3 is CASSLTSQDTQYF. Supplemented by reference TRBV26 and TRBJ2-5, the full variable domain reads NSKVIQTPRYLVKGQGQKAKMRCIPEKGHPVVFWYQQNKNNEFKFLINFQNQEVLQQIDMTEKRFSAECPSNSPCSLEIQSSEAGDSALYLCASSLTSQDTQYFGPGTRLLVL.